This entry lists 13 T cell receptor beta chains sequenced from one sample in a study of CD8+ T cells in alopecia areata. Lesional scalp punch biopsies and peripheral blood were collected from alopecia areata patients. Sequencing relied on a cDNA template that was reverse transcribed from extracted RNA. Sequencing was performed with immunoSEQ multiplex PCR; in TCRdb, only in-frame clones are kept and a portion is missing. The sample carries 11,000 or so clones, approximately 60% recorded once. The sequenced sample was skin. These TCRs come from a human donor with alopecia areata.

The chain has TRBV2 and TRBJ2-5; 7 bases are shared with TRBD2. The CDR3 extends over 14 amino acids. From germline, CDR1 is SNHLY and CDR2 FYNNEI. The V gene end was trimmed by 11 bases and the J gene end by 7 bases; junction bases not matched to a gene: 16. The CDR3 is CAGSLGTTFGTQYF. CDR3 bases: TGTGCCGGAAGCCTCGGGACTACTTTCGGGACCCAGTACTTC.

This clone showed up just a few times. This chain connects TRBV30 to TRBJ2-3; D gene uncertain. The V end was cut by 0 bases, the J end by 2 bases, with 9 bases between. Germline assignment: CDR1 GTSNPN and CDR2 SVGIG (reference sequence). The CDR3 loop spans 14 amino acids. The CDR3 loop reads CAWSVGRNTDTQYF. CDR3 DNA sequence: TGTGCCTGGAGTGTTGGCAGGAACACAGATACGCAGTATTTT.

A few counts support this clone. The chain combines TRBV7-2 with TRBJ2-3, with D perhaps TRBD1 (6 bases). The germline V gene has CDR1 SGHTA and CDR2 FQGNSA. Trimming removed 1 base at V and 4 bases at J, with 15 bases between. This CDR3 region has 16 residues. The CDR3 DNA sequence: TGTGCCAGCAGCTTAGTTGGGGGCGCCAGCTCAGATACGCAGTATTTT. Amino acid sequence: CASSLVGGASSDTQYF.

The chain employs TRBV11-2 and TRBJ1-4; tentatively, D is TRBD1 (6 bases). Germline CDR1 and CDR2: SGHAT and FQNNGV. V was shortened by 5 bases and J by 8 bases, with 18 bases between the two germline ends. The CDR3 has 15 residues. The CDR3 reads CASSLRGDSFEKLFF. CDR3 sequence (DNA): TGTGCCAGCAGCCTTAGGGGGGATTCGTTCGAAAAACTGTTTTTT. Full variable domain (remainder filled in from reference TRBV11-2 and TRBJ1-4): EAGVAQSPRYKIIEKRQSVAFWCNPISGHATLYWYQQILGQGPKLLIQFQNNGVVDDSQLPKDRFSAERLKGVDSTLKIQPAKLEDSAVYLCASSLRGDSFEKLFFGSGTQLSVL.

This clone was found once. The chain uses TRBV28 and TRBJ2-7, with TRBD1 identical over 9 bases. The length of the CDR3 is 15 residues. V shed 5 bases, J shed 0 bases, and the junction held 5 bases outside the gene matches. Germline CDR1 reads MDHEN; CDR2 reads SYDVKM. CDR3 sequence: CASSVRQGVSYEQYF. CDR3 DNA: TGTGCCAGCAGTGTAAGACAGGGGGTCTCCTACGAGCAGTACTTC.

The chain has TRBV7-8 and TRBJ2-2; D possibly corresponds to TRBD2 (6 bases). V lost 1 base and J lost 4, with 13 bases in between. Germline lookup yields CDR1 SGHVS and CDR2 FQNEAQ. The CDR3 totals 16 residues. The CDR3 nucleotides read TGTGCCAGCAGCTTAGATGGGGCCGGGGGCACCGGGGAGCTGTTTTTT. Its protein product is CASSLDGAGGTGELFF.

The chain has TRBV5-1 and TRBJ1-1; D is unresolved. The germline V and J ends were trimmed by 4 bases and 4 bases, with 14 bases remaining between them. This CDR3 has 14 residues. Germline assignment: CDR1 SGHRS and CDR2 YFSETQ. The CDR3 loop reads CASSVVGGGTEAFF. DNA of the CDR3: TGCGCCAGCAGCGTAGTAGGTGGAGGCACTGAAGCTTTCTTT.

The chain employs TRBV29-1 and TRBJ1-1; the D gene is possibly TRBD1 (6 bases). From germline, CDR1 is SQVTM and CDR2 ANQGSEA. The CDR3 is 14 residues long. Trimming stripped 0 bases from V and 0 bases from J, with 8 bases between. CDR3 sequence (DNA): TGCAGCGTTGAAGAAGGGGGACTGAACACTGAAGCTTTCTTT. This sequence encodes CSVEEGGLNTEAFF. The full variable domain, with the rest looked up from reference TRBV29-1 and TRBJ1-1, is SAVISQKPSRDICQRGTSLTIQCQVDSQVTMMFWYRQQPGQSLTLIATANQGSEATYESGFVIDKFPISRPNLTFSTLTVSNMSPEDSSIYLCSVEEGGLNTEAFFGQGTRLTVV.

The chain couples TRBV29-1 to TRBJ2-1; D perhaps matches TRBD2 (5 bases). CDR1 and CDR2 from the germline V gene are SQVTM and ANQGSEA. The V end lost 2 bases, the J end lost 7 bases, and 9 bases lay between the germline ends. The CDR3 consists of 12 residues. The CDR3 nucleotides are TGCAGCGTTGAACGGGGATGGAATGAGCAGTTCTTC. Its protein product is CSVERGWNEQFF.

This sequence joins TRBV5-1 and TRBJ2-3, with D possibly matching TRBD2 (5 bases). V gave up 4 bases and J gave up 1 base, with 7 bases separating them. CDR3 length: 13 amino acids. Germline CDR1 and CDR2: SGHRS and YFSETQ. For the CDR3, the DNA is TGCGCCAGCAGCCTAGCTGGCACAGATACGCAGTATTTT. It encodes CASSLAGTDTQYF.

The rearrangement joins TRBV28 to TRBJ2-1; TRBD2 agrees at 7 bases. V shed 4 bases and J 3 bases; nucleotides not matched to a gene: 6. Germline CDR1 reads MDHEN; CDR2 reads SYDVKM. The CDR3 is made up of 15 amino acids. The CDR3 region is CASSSLGGSYNEQFF. The DNA of the CDR3 is TGTGCCAGCAGTTCACTCGGGGGGAGCTACAATGAGCAGTTCTTC.

This sequence joins TRBV23-1 and TRBJ2-7, with 8 bases that match TRBD1. TRBV23-1 is an ORF, with its function uncertain. The V gene end was trimmed by 6 bases and the J gene end by 3 bases; junction bases not matched to a gene: 4. The CDR3 sequence is 13 residues long. The CDR3 loop reads CASSQDRDYEQYF. The CDR3 coding sequence is TGCGCCAGCAGCCAGGACAGGGACTACGAGCAGTACTTC.

The gene calls are TRBV10-3 and TRBJ1-5; no firm D call. This CDR3 spans 13 amino acids. The V gene lost 5 bases and the J gene lost 7 bases, with 12 bases spanning the gap. Germline V gene sequence: CDR1 ENHRY, CDR2 SYGVKD. In nucleotides, the CDR3 is TGTGCCATCAGTATCCAGGACGAGCAGCCCCAGCATTTT. It specifies CAISIQDEQPQHF.